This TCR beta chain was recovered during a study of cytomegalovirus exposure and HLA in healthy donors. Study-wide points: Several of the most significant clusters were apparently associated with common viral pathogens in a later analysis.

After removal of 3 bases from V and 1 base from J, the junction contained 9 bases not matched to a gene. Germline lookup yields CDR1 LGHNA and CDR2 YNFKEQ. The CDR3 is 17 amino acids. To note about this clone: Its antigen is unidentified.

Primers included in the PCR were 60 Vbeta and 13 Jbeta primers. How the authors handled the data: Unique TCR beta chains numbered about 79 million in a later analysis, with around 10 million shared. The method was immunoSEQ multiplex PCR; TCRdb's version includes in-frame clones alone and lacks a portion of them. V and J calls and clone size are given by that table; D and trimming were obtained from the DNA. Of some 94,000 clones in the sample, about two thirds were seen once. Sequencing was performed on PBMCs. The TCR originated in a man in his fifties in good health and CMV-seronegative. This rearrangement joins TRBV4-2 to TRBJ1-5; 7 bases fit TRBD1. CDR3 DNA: TGTGCCAGCAGCCAGGGACAGCGCTGGTCAAGCAATCAGCCCCAGCATTTT. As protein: CASSQGQRWSSNQPQHF.